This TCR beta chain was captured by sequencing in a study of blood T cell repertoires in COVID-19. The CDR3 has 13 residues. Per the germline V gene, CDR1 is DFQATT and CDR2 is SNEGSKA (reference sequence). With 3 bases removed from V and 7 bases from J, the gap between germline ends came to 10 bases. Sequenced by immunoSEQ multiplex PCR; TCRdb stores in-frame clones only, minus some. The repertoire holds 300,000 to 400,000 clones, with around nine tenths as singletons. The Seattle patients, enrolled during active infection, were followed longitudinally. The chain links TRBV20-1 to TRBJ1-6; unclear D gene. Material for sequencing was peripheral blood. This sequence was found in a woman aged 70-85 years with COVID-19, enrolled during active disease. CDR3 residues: CSASVNSNSPLHF. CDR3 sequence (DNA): TGCAGTGCTAGTGTCAACAGCAATTCACCCCTCCACTTT.